This is a list of T cell receptor beta chains from one sample in a study of OX40 agonist ivuxolimab in advanced cancers. The data were produced by immunoSEQ multiplex PCR, yet TCRdb's version contains in-frame clones alone and is incomplete. The table has approximately 15,000 clones, 60% to 85% seen once. Source: CD4+ or CD8+ T cells sorted from blood, taken in a trial of the OX40 agonist ivuxolimab. These receptors all stem from an adult with an advanced solid tumor such as melanoma, head and neck, liver or kidney cancer. CDR3s include the opening cysteine and the closing phenylalanine or tryptophan. D genes are given only for firm matches. Not all rows give a size; the values are once, few, many and, for expanded clones, a class.

>TRBV11-2|-|TRBJ2-1|-
TGTGCCAGCAGTTTCGGGACTCCGAGCTCCTACAATGAGCAGTTCTTC
CASSFGTPSSYNEQFF
>TRBV10-1|-|TRBJ1-2|-
TGCGCCGCCGTGGGGCTAGCAGGCCTCCTCTATGGCTACACCTTC
CAAVGLAGLLYGYTF
>TRBV7-9|-|TRBJ2-2|-
TGTGCCAGCAGCTTGTGGGAGGAGGCCGGGGAGCTGTTTTTT
CASSLWEEAGELFF
>TRBV5-4|once|TRBJ2-2|TRBD1
TGTGCCAGCAGCTCGGACAGGACATCATTCACCGGGGAGCTGTTTTTT
CASSSDRTSFTGELFF
>TRBV28|-|TRBJ1-2|TRBD1
TGTGCCAGCAGTTTAAAGGGGGCCTACTATGGCTACACCTTC
CASSLKGAYYGYTF
>TRBV15|-|TRBJ2-1|-
TGTGCCACCAGCAGAGAACTAGGGTCTGGGAATGAGCAGTTCTTC
CATSRELGSGNEQFF
>TRBV19|few|TRBJ1-5|-
TGTGCCAGTAGTCCACAGGGTCGGCCCCAGCATTTT
CASSPQGRPQHF
>TRBV5-1|-|TRBJ1-1|-
TGCGCCAGCAGCTTCCAGGGATGGACTGAAGCTTTCTTT
CASSFQGWTEAFF
>TRBV6-5|-|TRBJ2-1|-
TGTGCCAGCAGTTCACTAAATGAGCAGTTCTTC
CASSSLNEQFF
>TRBV6-5|-|TRBJ1-1|-
TGTGCCAGCAGTTACTCCTACACGAACACTGAAGCTTTCTTT
CASSYSYTNTEAFF
>TRBV27|-|TRBJ1-2|-
TGTGCCAGCAGTTTTGCAGGAAACGGGTATAGTGGCTACACCTTC
CASSFAGNGYSGYTF
>TRBV5-4|few|TRBJ2-3|TRBD2
TGTGCCAGCAGCCCGGATTCCTTAGCGGGGCCTCAAACAGATACGCAGTATTTT
CASSPDSLAGPQTDTQYF
>TRBV2|-|TRBJ1-1|-
TGTGCCAGCAGGGACCAAGAGAACACTGAAGCTTTCTTT
CASRDQENTEAFF
>TRBV5-4|-|TRBJ1-4|-
TGTGCCAGCAGCCTAGATGGGGCGCTAAATAATGAAAAACTGTTTTTT
CASSLDGALNNEKLFF
>TRBV11-2|-|TRBJ2-7|TRBD1
TGTGCCAGCAGCTTACCGTTGACAGGGGGCCTCCCCTACGAGCAGTACTTC
CASSLPLTGGLPYEQYF
>TRBV25-1|-|TRBJ2-7|-
TGTGCCAGCAGTGCCCTGGGCTCCTACGAGCAGTACTTC
CASSALGSYEQYF
>TRBV28|-|TRBJ2-7|TRBD1
TGTGCCAGCAGTTTAGATACAGGGGGCCAGTACTTC
CASSLDTGGQYF
>TRBV28|-|TRBJ2-7|TRBD2
TGTGCCAGCAGTTTTTACGGGGGGTCCTACGAGCAGTACTTC
CASSFYGGSYEQYF
>TRBV7-2|once|TRBJ1-2|TRBD1
TGTGCCACCATTTTGAGAGGGGGCGGAGACTATGGCTACACCTTC
CATILRGGGDYGYTF
>TRBV12-5|-|TRBJ1-5|-
TGTGCTAGTGGTTTGGTCACCACCGGGAACCAGAATCAGCCCCAGCATTTT
CASGLVTTGNQNQPQHF
>TRBV19|-|TRBJ2-7|-
TGTGCCAGTAGTATTGTCGGGGACTCGGACGAGCAGTACTTC
CASSIVGDSDEQYF
>TRBV5-8|-|TRBJ1-1|-
TGTGCCTACCCGGCCTCGAACACTGAAGCTTTCTTT
CAYPASNTEAFF
>TRBV13|few|TRBJ2-7|-
TGTGCCAGCGGGAGGTTCTCCTACGAGCAGTACTTC
CASGRFSYEQYF
>TRBV9|-|TRBJ2-5|TRBD1
TGTGCCAGCAGCGCACAGGGGTCGTGGGAGACCCAGTACTTC
CASSAQGSWETQYF
>TRBV6-5|-|TRBJ2-7|-
TGTGCCAGCAGTTATCTAGGCAGGGCGAGCGAGCAGTACTTC
CASSYLGRASEQYF
>TRBV12-5|few|TRBJ1-6|-
TGTGCTAGTGGTTTGGTACGCCAGGGAATGCATTCACCCCTCCACTTT
CASGLVRQGMHSPLHF
>TRBV7-9|-|TRBJ2-5|-
TGTGCCAGCAGCTTAGCTCAAGAGACCCAGTACTTC
CASSLAQETQYF
>TRBV5-6|-|TRBJ1-1|TRBD1
TGTGCCAGCAGCCAAAGGACAGGGGTCACTGAAGCTTTCTTT
CASSQRTGVTEAFF
>TRBV19|few|TRBJ2-7|-
TGTGCCAGTAGTGCCGGGACGGGCTACGAGCAGTACTTC
CASSAGTGYEQYF
>TRBV19|few|TRBJ1-1|-
TGTGCCAGTAGTGACAGTTCCACTGAAGCTTTCTTT
CASSDSSTEAFF
>TRBV7-8|-|TRBJ1-4|-
TGTGCCAGCACCCAAAGGGGGGAAAAACTGTTTTTT
CASTQRGEKLFF
>TRBV30|-|TRBJ2-2|TRBD1
TGTGCCGGTGACAGGGGTGACACCGGGGAGCTGTTTTTT
CAGDRGDTGELFF
>TRBV6-1|once|TRBJ1-2|TRBD1
TGTGCCAGCAGTGAAGTGACAGGGAATAACTATGGCTACACCTTC
CASSEVTGNNYGYTF
>TRBV19|-|TRBJ2-2|TRBD2
TGTGCCAGTAGAGGGAGCGGGGGCGGGGAGCTGTTTTTT
CASRGSGGGELFF
>TRBV7-8|-|TRBJ2-3|-
TGTGCCAGCAGACCGCCGCCCGGCGATACGCAGTATTTT
CASRPPPGDTQYF
>TRBV13|-|TRBJ1-1|-
TGTGCCAGCAGCTCCCAGGAGGAAGACACTGAAGCTTTCTTT
CASSSQEEDTEAFF
>TRBV7-9|-|TRBJ1-1|-
TGTGCCAGCAGCTTAGGGCAGCGGGGGCTCCGGGACACTGAAGCTTTCTTT
CASSLGQRGLRDTEAFF
>TRBV6-7|-|TRBJ1-1|-
TGTGCCAGCAGTTCCGAGACAGTTTTGAACACTGAAGCTTTCTTT
CASSSETVLNTEAFF